A single sample is the source of the 22 T cell receptor beta chains below, sequenced in a study of blood T cell repertoires in COVID-19. The table came from immunoSEQ multiplex PCR; TCRdb's copy has only in-frame clones and leaves some out. The table lists approximately 150,000 clones, more than 75% of them singletons, with around 1.1% in the top ten. Material: peripheral blood. Receptor source: a man aged 40-49 years with acute or convalescent COVID-19.

The table lists this clone with a few counts. This chain connects TRBV2 to TRBJ2-7, with 7 bases that match TRBD2. Trimming removed 7 bases from V and 0 bases from J; junction bases left unmatched: 6. The CDR3 length is 14 residues. The V gene's germline CDR1 is SNHLY and CDR2 FYNNEI. This chain's CDR3 is CASKSGTNSYEQYF. The CDR3 DNA reads TGTGCCAGCAAGTCCGGGACTAACTCCTACGAGCAGTACTTC.

The V and J genes are TRBV7-9 and TRBJ2-3; a weak D match, TRBD1 (6 bases). Deletions cut 1 base from V and 4 bases from J, with 15 bases between. Germline CDR1 reads SEHNR; CDR2 reads FQNEAQ (reference sequence). This CDR3 has 16 amino acids. The chain's CDR3 is CASSLDVSGESDTQYF. The CDR3 DNA reads TGTGCCAGCAGCTTAGATGTGTCAGGGGAGTCAGATACGCAGTATTTT. The variable domain in full, completed from reference TRBV7-9 and TRBJ2-3, reads DTGVSQNPRHKITKRGQNVTFRCDPISEHNRLYWYRQTLGQGPEFLTYFQNEAQLEKSRLLSDRFSAERPKGSFSTLEIQRTEQGDSAMYLCASSLDVSGESDTQYFGPGTRLTVL.

This chain links TRBV6-5 with TRBJ2-7; 7 bases line up with TRBD2. With 4 bases clipped from V and 3 bases from J, the junction kept 6 bases outside the gene matches. The V gene's germline CDR1 is MNHEY and CDR2 SVGAGI. The CDR3 runs to 14 residues. CDR3 amino acids: CASSSRRGSYEQYF. The CDR3 DNA follows: TGTGCCAGCAGTTCCCGGCGGGGGAGCTACGAGCAGTACTTC.

V is TRBV19 and J is TRBJ2-1; 10 bases are shared with TRBD2. J lost 3 bases, V lost 6 bases, and 8 bases had no gene match. The CDR3 runs 16 residues. The germline V gene has CDR1 LNHDA and CDR2 SQIVND (reference sequence). CDR3 region: CASSAPGTSVYNEQFF. The CDR3 region has the DNA TGTGCCAGTAGCGCCCCCGGGACTAGCGTCTACAATGAGCAGTTCTTC.

The V gene is TRBV5-4, the J gene TRBJ2-1; 13 bases are a match to TRBD2. CDR1 and CDR2 from the germline V gene are SGHNT and YYREEE (reference sequence). CDR3 length: 16 amino acids. J gave up 1 base and V 5 bases, and 3 bases lay outside the gene matches. The CDR3 DNA reads as TGTGCCAGCAGTCCGACTAGCGGGGGGTCCTACAATGAGCAGTTCTTC. Its translation is CASSPTSGGSYNEQFF.

This rearrangement joins TRBV19 to TRBJ2-3; TRBD2 matches 7 bases. V was pared by 1 base and J by 2 bases, with 9 bases of the junction left unmatched. CDR3 length equals 17 residues. Germline CDR1 reads LNHDA; CDR2 reads SQIVND (reference sequence). The CDR3 spells CASSIGDLGLPTDTQYF. The CDR3 DNA is TGTGCCAGTAGTATAGGAGACTTGGGACTACCCACAGATACGCAGTATTTT.

This clone was detected only once. The chain has TRBV29-1 and TRBJ2-1, with TRBD1 as a possible D gene (6 bases). The V and J ends lost 6 bases and 1 base respectively, with 16 bases between them. The CDR3 extends over 15 amino acids. Per the germline V gene, CDR1 is SQVTM and CDR2 is ANQGSEA. The CDR3, as DNA: TGCAGCGTAGCCGGGCAGGGGAGATCCTACAATGAGCAGTTCTTC. Translation gives CSVAGQGRSYNEQFF.

This chain links TRBV7-9 with TRBJ1-2; 8 bases align to TRBD1. Trimming took 7 bases from V and 6 from J; bases not matched to a gene: 10. CDR1 is SEHNR, CDR2 FQNEAQ, per germline (reference sequence). The CDR3 runs to 14 residues. The DNA of the CDR3 is TGTGCCAGCACTCCGTTTGGACAGGGTGATGGCTACACCTTC. Amino acids: CASTPFGQGDGYTF.

The CDR3 nucleotides are TGTGCCAGTCTCCAACTCGGGACAGGGTACGATGAGCAGTTCTTC. Translated, it gives CASLQLGTGYDEQFF. The rearrangement links TRBV19 to TRBJ2-1, with 9 bases lining up with TRBD1. CDR3 length equals 15 residues. Germline-derived CDR1 and CDR2 are LNHDA and SQIVND (reference sequence). The V and J ends lost 8 bases and 8 bases, in that order; junction bases with no gene match: 13.

Here the CDR3 reads CAWSVRRGTGGEQPQHF. The CDR3 coding sequence is TGTGCCTGGAGTGTTAGGCGAGGGACAGGGGGCGAACAGCCCCAGCATTTT. This chain links TRBV30 with TRBJ1-5; 12 nucleotides match TRBD1. The J segment lost 7 bases and the V segment lost 0 bases, leaving 10 bases of the junction unmatched. Germline V gene lookup returns CDR1 GTSNPN and CDR2 SVGIG (reference sequence). The CDR3 consists of 17 residues.

The chain joins TRBV18 to TRBJ1-2; no clear D gene. The CDR3 is 14 residues long. CDR1 and CDR2 from the germline V gene are KGHSH and LQKENI. Trimming shortened V by 2 bases and J by 4 bases, and 11 bases separated the two germline ends. The CDR3 bases are TGTGCCAGCTCACCAGTCCAGGCCAGCTATGGCTACACCTTC. Protein sequence: CASSPVQASYGYTF.

The J gene is TRBJ1-3, the V gene TRBV3-1 (or the pseudogene TRBV3-2); no clear D. Germline CDR1 is LGHDT and CDR2 is YNNKEL (reference sequence). Trimming removed 4 bases from V and 2 bases from J, with 6 bases in between. CDR3 length: 13 residues. CDR3 sequence (DNA): TGTGCCAGCAGCCTCCAGACTGGAAACACCATATATTTT. As protein: CASSLQTGNTIYF.

The gene calls are TRBV28 and TRBJ1-3; D gene unclear. Deletions cut 2 bases from V and 2 bases from J, with 7 bases between. The CDR3 runs 14 residues. Germline V gene lookup returns CDR1 MDHEN and CDR2 SYDVKM. CDR3 DNA: TGTGCCAGCAGTTTAACAAAAACTGGAAACACCATATATTTT. It encodes CASSLTKTGNTIYF.

This chain links TRBV15 with TRBJ2-5; 7 bases align to TRBD1. J gave up 5 bases and V 1 base, and 7 bases lay outside the gene matches. The CDR3 is 15 residues long. Germline V gene sequence: CDR1 LNHNV, CDR2 YYDKDF (reference sequence). This CDR3 reads CATSRGQGAFETQYF. The CDR3 DNA follows: TGTGCCACCAGCAGAGGACAGGGTGCGTTCGAGACCCAGTACTTC.

About this clone itself: Other DNA sequences from this sample encode an identical CDR3 as well. The J gene is TRBJ2-7, the V gene TRBV18; possible D gene TRBD2, 5 bases. Trimming removed 6 bases at V and 1 base at J, with 13 bases between. Looked up from germline, CDR1 is KGHSH and CDR2 is LQKENI. The CDR3 has 14 residues. Here the CDR3 reads CASSPGRGSYEQYF. The CDR3 nucleotides read TGTGCCAGCTCCCCTGGACGGGGATCCTACGAGCAGTACTTC.

The chain has TRBV6-2 or TRBV6-3 and TRBJ2-4, with D possibly matching TRBD1 (6 bases). The V end lost 2 bases, the J end lost 6 bases, and 11 bases lay between the germline ends. The V gene's germline CDR1 is MNHEY and CDR2 SVGEGT. The CDR3 loop spans 14 amino acids. CDR3 nucleotide sequence: TGTGCCAGCAGTTACGGGGGCCCCCTAAACATTCAGTACTTC. Its protein is CASSYGGPLNIQYF.

This rearrangement joins TRBV25-1 to TRBJ1-1, with D hard to call. Germline V gene sequence: CDR1 MGHDK, CDR2 SYGVNS. CDR3 length: 14 residues. The germline V and J ends were trimmed by 1 base and 7 bases, with 13 bases remaining between them. The CDR3 DNA reads as TGTGCCAGCAGTGAATTTGGCGGAGCCATTGAAGCTTTCTTT. It yields the protein CASSEFGGAIEAFF.

The rearrangement joins TRBV19 to TRBJ1-1; TRBD1 is a possible D gene (6 bases). Trimming took off 4 bases at V and 5 bases at J, with 14 bases between the two ends. Germline CDR1 and CDR2: LNHDA and SQIVND (reference sequence). The CDR3 is made up of 14 amino acids. DNA of the CDR3: TGTGCCAGTAGTACTCACTACAGGGAAACTGAAGCTTTCTTT. Translating it yields CASSTHYRETEAFF.

This chain links TRBV19 with TRBJ1-5; tentative D call: TRBD1 (5 bases). The CDR3 spans 15 residues. Germline-derived CDR1 and CDR2 are LNHDA and SQIVND (reference sequence). Trimming stripped 3 bases from V and 4 bases from J, with 13 bases between. CDR3 nucleotides: TGTGCCAGTAGTATTTTCCTGGAGGGGAATCAGCCCCAGCATTTT. Residues: CASSIFLEGNQPQHF.

The CDR3 loop reads CASSFETAYNSPLHF. For the CDR3, the DNA is TGTGCCAGCAGTTTCGAGACAGCCTATAATTCACCCCTCCACTTT. The chain uses TRBV28 and TRBJ1-6, with D maybe TRBD1 (5 bases). The germline V gene encodes CDR1 MDHEN and CDR2 SYDVKM. The CDR3 runs 15 residues. Trimming shortened V by 3 bases and J by 2 bases, and 8 bases separated the two germline ends.

The DNA for the CDR3 is TGTGCCAGCAGCTCATCGGTGAGTGACAATCAGCCCCAGCATTTT. Protein product: CASSSSVSDNQPQHF. The genes are TRBV5-5 and TRBJ1-5, with D uncertain. CDR1 and CDR2 from the germline V gene are SGHKS and YYEKEE (reference sequence). This CDR3 region has 15 residues. V was pared by 3 bases and J by 3 bases, with 13 bases between.

The chain recombines TRBV25-1 with TRBJ1-1, with D perhaps TRBD1 (6 bases). The CDR3 is 14 residues long. With 4 bases removed from V and 1 base from J, the gap between germline ends came to 10 bases. Germline V gene lookup returns CDR1 MGHDK and CDR2 SYGVNS. CDR3 in DNA: TGTGCCAGCAGTGCCACGACAGGGAACACTGAAGCTTTCTTT. Its protein is CASSATTGNTEAFF.